Here is one T cell receptor beta chain with its context. No antigen is known for it. The data were taken from a study of cytotoxic CD8 clonotypes in ibrutinib-treated CLL. Looking at the study overall: The cohort had around 10 relapsed/refractory and roughly 15 treatment-naive patients, 17 IGHV unmutated. Samples had a mean of about 250,000 productive templates and roughly 99,000 productive rearrangements. Findings of the study overall: Progressing patients had sampling times that differed from those of sustained-remission patients. Rising at ibrutinib response, clonality subsequently fell back toward baseline at progression.

The V gene lost 3 bases and the J gene lost 5 bases, with 10 bases spanning the gap. Germline V lookup: CDR1 SGHAT, CDR2 FQNNGV. The CDR3 has 14 amino acids. Measured with immunoSEQ multiplex PCR; TCRdb has only the in-frame clones, and not every one. The repertoire consists of 150,000 to 200,000 clones, with about four fifths occurring once and the leading ten covering about 4.5%. The rearrangement links TRBV11-2 to TRBJ2-2; D possibly corresponds to TRBD2 (6 bases). The TCR was taken from a human donor with chronic lymphocytic leukemia. The sample here was PBMCs, taken after 24 months of ibrutinib treatment. The CDR3 region has the DNA TGTGCCAGCAGCTTCGGAGGGCCGACCGGGGAGCTGTTTTTT. It codes for CASSFGGPTGELFF.